This TCR beta chain is from a study of blood T cell repertoires in COVID-19. Produced via immunoSEQ multiplex PCR; TCRdb's table is partial and in-frame only. The repertoire includes 150,000 to 200,000 clones, roughly 76% of them detected once, and roughly an eighth sits in the top ten. CDR1 is MNHEY, CDR2 SMNVEV, per germline (reference sequence). The ends lost 6 bases at V and 0 bases at J; junction bases unmatched: 3. This CDR3 spans 14 amino acids. Sequencing was performed on peripheral blood. J is TRBJ2-3 and V is TRBV27, with 7 bases matching TRBD1. This receptor was taken from an elderly woman with COVID-19, enrolled during active disease. For the CDR3, the DNA is TGTGCCAGCAGGGGACAGACTAGCACAGATACGCAGTATTTT. Translation gives CASRGQTSTDTQYF.